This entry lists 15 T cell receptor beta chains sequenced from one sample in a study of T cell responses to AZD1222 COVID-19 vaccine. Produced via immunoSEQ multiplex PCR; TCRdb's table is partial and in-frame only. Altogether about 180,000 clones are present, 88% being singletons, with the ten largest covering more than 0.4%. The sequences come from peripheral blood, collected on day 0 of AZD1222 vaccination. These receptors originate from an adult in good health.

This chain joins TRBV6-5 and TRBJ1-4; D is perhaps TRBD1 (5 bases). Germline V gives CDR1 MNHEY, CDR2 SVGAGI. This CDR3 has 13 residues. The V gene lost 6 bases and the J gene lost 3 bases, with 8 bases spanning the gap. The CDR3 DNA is TGTGCCAGCAGGGGGACGGCTAATGAAAAACTGTTTTTT. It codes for CASRGTANEKLFF.

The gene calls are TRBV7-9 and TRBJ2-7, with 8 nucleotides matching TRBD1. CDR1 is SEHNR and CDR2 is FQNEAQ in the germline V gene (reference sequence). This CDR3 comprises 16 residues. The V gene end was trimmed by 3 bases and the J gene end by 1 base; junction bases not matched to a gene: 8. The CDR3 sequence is CASSFPDRGGSYEQYF. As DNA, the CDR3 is TGTGCCAGCAGCTTTCCCGACAGGGGTGGGTCCTACGAGCAGTACTTC.

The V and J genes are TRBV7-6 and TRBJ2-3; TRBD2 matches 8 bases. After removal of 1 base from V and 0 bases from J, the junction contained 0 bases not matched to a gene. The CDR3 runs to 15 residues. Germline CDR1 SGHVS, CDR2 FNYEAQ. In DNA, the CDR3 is TGTGCCAGCAGCTTAGGCGGGAGGAGCACAGATACGCAGTATTTT. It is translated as CASSLGGRSTDTQYF.

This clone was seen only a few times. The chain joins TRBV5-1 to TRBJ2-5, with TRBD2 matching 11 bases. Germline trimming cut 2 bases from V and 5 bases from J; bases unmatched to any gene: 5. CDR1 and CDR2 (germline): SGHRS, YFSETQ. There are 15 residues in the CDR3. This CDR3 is CASSLGSGRAETQYF. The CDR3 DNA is TGCGCCAGCAGCTTAGGTAGCGGGAGGGCCGAGACCCAGTACTTC.

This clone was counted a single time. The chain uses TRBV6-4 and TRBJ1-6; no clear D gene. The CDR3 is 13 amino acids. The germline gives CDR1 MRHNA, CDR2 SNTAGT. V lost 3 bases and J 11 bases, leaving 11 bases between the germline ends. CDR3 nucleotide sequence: TGTGCCAGCAGTGAGGGAAGTGGGACACCCCTCCACTTT. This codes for CASSEGSGTPLHF.

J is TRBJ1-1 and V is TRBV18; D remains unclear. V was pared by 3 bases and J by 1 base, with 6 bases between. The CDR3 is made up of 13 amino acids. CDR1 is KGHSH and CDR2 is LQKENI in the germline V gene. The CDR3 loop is CASSPNQNTEAFF. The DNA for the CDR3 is TGTGCCAGCTCACCCAACCAGAACACTGAAGCTTTCTTT. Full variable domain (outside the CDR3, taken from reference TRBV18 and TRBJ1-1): NAGVMQNPRHLVRRRGQEARLRCSPMKGHSHVYWYRQLPEEGLKFMVYLQKENIIDESGMPKERFSAEFPKEGPSILRIQQVVRGDSAAYFCASSPNQNTEAFFGQGTRLTVV.

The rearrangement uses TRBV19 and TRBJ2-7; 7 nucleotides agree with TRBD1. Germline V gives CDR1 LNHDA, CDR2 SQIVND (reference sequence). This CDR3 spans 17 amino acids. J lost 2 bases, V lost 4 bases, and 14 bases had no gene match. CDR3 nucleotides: TGTGCCAGTAGTACGAGCTCTCGACAGGGTGGGGCCTACGAGCAGTACTTC. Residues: CASSTSSRQGGAYEQYF.

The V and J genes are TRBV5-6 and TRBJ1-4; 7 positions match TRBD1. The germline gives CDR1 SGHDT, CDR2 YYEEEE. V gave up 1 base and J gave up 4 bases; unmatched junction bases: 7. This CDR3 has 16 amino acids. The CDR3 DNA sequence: TGTGCCAGCAGCTTGCTTCCGGGACAGAATAATGAAAAACTGTTTTTT. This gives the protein CASSLLPGQNNEKLFF. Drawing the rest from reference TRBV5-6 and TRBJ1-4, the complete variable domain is DAGVTQSPTHLIKTRGQQVTLRCSPKSGHDTVSWYQQALGQGPQFIFQYYEEEERQRGNFPDRFSGHQFPNYSSELNVNALLLGDSALYLCASSLLPGQNNEKLFFGSGTQLSVL.

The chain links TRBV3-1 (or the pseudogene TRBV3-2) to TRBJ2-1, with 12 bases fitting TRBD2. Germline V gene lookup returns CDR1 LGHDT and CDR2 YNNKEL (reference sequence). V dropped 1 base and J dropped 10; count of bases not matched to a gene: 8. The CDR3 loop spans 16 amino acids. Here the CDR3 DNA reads TGTGCCAGCAGCCAAGCCCCTGGACTAGCGGGAACGGAGCAGTTCTTC. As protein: CASSQAPGLAGTEQFF.

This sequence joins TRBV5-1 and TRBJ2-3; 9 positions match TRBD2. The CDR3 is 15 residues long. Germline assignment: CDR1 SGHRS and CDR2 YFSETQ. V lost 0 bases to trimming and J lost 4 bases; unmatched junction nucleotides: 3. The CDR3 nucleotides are TGCGCCAGCAGCTTGGACGGGACTAGCTCAGATACGCAGTATTTT. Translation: CASSLDGTSSDTQYF.

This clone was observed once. For the CDR3, the DNA is TGTGCCAGCAGTGAATTGGGGTACCCTGAAGCTTTCTTT. Its translation is CASSELGYPEAFF. This chain uses TRBV25-1 with TRBJ1-1, with D unresolved. The V gene lost 1 base and the J gene lost 6 bases, with 9 bases spanning the gap. CDR3 length: 13 amino acids. Germline CDR1 is MGHDK and CDR2 is SYGVNS.

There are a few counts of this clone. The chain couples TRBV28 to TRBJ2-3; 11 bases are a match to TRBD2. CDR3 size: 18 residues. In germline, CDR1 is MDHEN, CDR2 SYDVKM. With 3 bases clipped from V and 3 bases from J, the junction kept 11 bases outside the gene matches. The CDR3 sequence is CASSLDPRGTSGTDTQYF. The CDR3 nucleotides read TGTGCCAGCAGTTTGGACCCCCGCGGGACTAGCGGAACAGATACGCAGTATTTT.

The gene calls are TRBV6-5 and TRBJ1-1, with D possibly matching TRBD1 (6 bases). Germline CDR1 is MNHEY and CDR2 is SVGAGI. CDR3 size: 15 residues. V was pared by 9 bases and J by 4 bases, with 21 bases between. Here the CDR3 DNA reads TGTGCCAGGCCGACCATACAGGGCACCGGCACTGAAGCTTTCTTT. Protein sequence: CARPTIQGTGTEAFF.

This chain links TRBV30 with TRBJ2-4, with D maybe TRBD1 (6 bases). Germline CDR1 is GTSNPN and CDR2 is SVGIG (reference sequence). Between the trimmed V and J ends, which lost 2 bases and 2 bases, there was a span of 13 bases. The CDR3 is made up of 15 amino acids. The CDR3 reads CAWSNGRGTKNIQYF. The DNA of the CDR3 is TGTGCCTGGAGTAATGGCAGGGGAACCAAAAACATTCAGTACTTC.

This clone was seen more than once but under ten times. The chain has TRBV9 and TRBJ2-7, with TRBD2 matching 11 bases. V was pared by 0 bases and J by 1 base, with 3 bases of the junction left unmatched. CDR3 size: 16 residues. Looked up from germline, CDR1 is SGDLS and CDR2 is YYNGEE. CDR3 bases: TGTGCCAGCAGCGTAGGACGACTAGCGGGATCCTACGAGCAGTACTTC. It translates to CASSVGRLAGSYEQYF. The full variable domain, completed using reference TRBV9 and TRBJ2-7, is DSGVTQTPKHLITATGQRVTLRCSPRSGDLSVYWYQQSLDQGLQFLIQYYNGEERAKGNILERFSAQQFPDLHSELNLSSLELGDSALYFCASSVGRLAGSYEQYFGPGTRLTVT.